One and the same sample provided the 16 T cell receptor beta chains below, sequenced in a study of blood T cell repertoires in COVID-19. Generated by immunoSEQ multiplex PCR, the TCRdb table keeps only in-frame clones and is missing some. The sample lists about 170,000 clones; under 95% were seen once. The sequenced material came from peripheral blood. The source is a man between 18 and 35 years old with COVID-19, enrolled during active disease.

This clone was recorded only once. The chain couples TRBV28 to TRBJ2-1; 8 bases agree with TRBD2. Germline CDR1 MDHEN, CDR2 SYDVKM. The CDR3 is made up of 15 amino acids. V lost 7 bases to trimming and J lost 0 bases; unmatched junction nucleotides: 5. The CDR3 nucleotides are TGTGCCAGCATACCCACTAGCGGCTCCTACAATGAGCAGTTCTTC. This encodes CASIPTSGSYNEQFF.

The chain joins TRBV11-2 to TRBJ2-7; TRBD1 agrees at 8 bases. Germline loops: CDR1 SGHAT, CDR2 FQNNGV. The CDR3 is made up of 14 amino acids. V trimming: 2 bases; J trimming: 6 bases; junction bases outside the gene matches: 6. Here the CDR3 reads CASSLMARGREQYF. The CDR3 DNA sequence: TGTGCCAGCAGCTTAATGGCCAGGGGGCGCGAGCAGTACTTC. The complete variable domain, with remaining parts taken from reference TRBV11-2 and TRBJ2-7, reads EAGVAQSPRYKIIEKRQSVAFWCNPISGHATLYWYQQILGQGPKLLIQFQNNGVVDDSQLPKDRFSAERLKGVDSTLKIQPAKLEDSAVYLCASSLMARGREQYFGPGTRLTVT.

The V gene is TRBV5-5, the J gene TRBJ1-1, with 10 positions matching TRBD1. V trimming: 7 bases; J trimming: 5 bases; junction bases outside the gene matches: 5. CDR1 and CDR2 from the germline V gene are SGHKS and YYEKEE (reference sequence). The CDR3 consists of 13 residues. The CDR3 loop reads CASGDRGLTEAFF. The DNA of the CDR3 is TGTGCCAGCGGAGACAGGGGGCTGACTGAAGCTTTCTTT.

V and J are TRBV5-6 and TRBJ2-7, with 9 nucleotides matching TRBD1. This CDR3 has 16 residues. J gave up 2 bases and V 3 bases, and 9 bases lay outside the gene matches. The germline V gene has CDR1 SGHDT and CDR2 YYEEEE. In DNA form, the CDR3 reads TGTGCCAGCAGCTGGGGGACAGGGATGAGGACCTACGAGCAGTACTTC. Translation: CASSWGTGMRTYEQYF.

The chain combines TRBV25-1 with TRBJ2-1; 10 nucleotides agree with TRBD1. V gave up 7 bases and J gave up 4 bases; unmatched junction bases: 10. The CDR3 spans 16 residues. Germline loops: CDR1 MGHDK, CDR2 SYGVNS. The CDR3 DNA sequence: TGTGCCAGCAAGGGGGACAGGGGCCGGATTTACAATGAGCAGTTCTTC. Translation: CASKGDRGRIYNEQFF.

This clone has a single count. The chain recombines TRBV28 with TRBJ2-7, with 11 bases identical to TRBD1. CDR3 length equals 19 residues. V dropped 1 base and J dropped 6; count of bases not matched to a gene: 17. Germline V gives CDR1 MDHEN, CDR2 SYDVKM. Here the CDR3 DNA reads TGTGCCAGCAGTTTATTCCTAGCCCGGACAGGGGGCTCGCAGGGCGAGCAGTACTTC. Translation gives CASSLFLARTGGSQGEQYF.

The chain links TRBV28 to TRBJ1-3; possible D gene TRBD1, 6 bases. V was shortened by 7 bases and J by 0 bases, with 16 bases between the two germline ends. The CDR3 sequence is 16 residues long. Germline loops: CDR1 MDHEN, CDR2 SYDVKM. CDR3 in DNA: TGTGCCAGCAATCCCGTAGAAGGGGGCTCTGGAAACACCATATATTTT. Protein product: CASNPVEGGSGNTIYF.

This clone was picked up a small number of times. This chain links TRBV27 with TRBJ1-6; a weak D match, TRBD1 (6 bases). This CDR3 region has 15 residues. Trimming stripped 3 bases from V and 7 bases from J, with 13 bases between. From germline, CDR1 is MNHEY and CDR2 SMNVEV (reference sequence). CDR3 sequence: CASSLPGAPNSPLHF. The CDR3 DNA reads TGTGCCAGCAGTTTGCCAGGGGCACCGAATTCACCCCTCCACTTT.

The chain recombines TRBV28 with TRBJ1-5; 7 bases line up with TRBD1. Per germline, CDR1 MDHEN and CDR2 SYDVKM. With 2 bases clipped from V and 5 bases from J, the junction kept 6 bases outside the gene matches. This CDR3 comprises 15 residues. Here the CDR3 DNA reads TGTGCCAGCAGTTTACAACGACAGGGCTATCAGCCCCAGCATTTT. Its protein product is CASSLQRQGYQPQHF. The variable domain in full, with the rest retrieved from reference TRBV28 and TRBJ1-5, is DVKVTQSSRYLVKRTGEKVFLECVQDMDHENMFWYRQDPGLGLRLIYFSYDVKMKEKGDIPEGYSVSREKKERFSLILESASTNQTSMYLCASSLQRQGYQPQHFGDGTRLSIL.

V and J are TRBV19 and TRBJ1-5; no reliable D call. With 6 bases removed from V and 0 bases from J, the gap between germline ends came to 9 bases. This CDR3 is built from 14 residues. The germline V gene has CDR1 LNHDA and CDR2 SQIVND (reference sequence). The CDR3 DNA reads TGTGCCAGTAGCCGAGATAATAGCAATCAGCCCCAGCATTTT. This codes for CASSRDNSNQPQHF.

V gene TRBV27 combines with J gene TRBJ2-7; 7 nucleotides line up with TRBD2. The CDR3 sequence is 11 residues long. Unmatched junction bases numbered 0, after V lost 4 bases and J lost 6 bases. The germline V gene has CDR1 MNHEY and CDR2 SMNVEV (reference sequence). The CDR3 region has the DNA TGTGCCAGCAGTTCGGGAGGCGAGCAGTACTTC. Encoded protein: CASSSGGEQYF.

The V and J genes are TRBV30 and TRBJ2-7, with 8 nucleotides matching TRBD1. Germline V gives CDR1 GTSNPN, CDR2 SVGIG (reference sequence). This CDR3 contains 13 residues. Trimming took 2 bases from V and 3 from J; bases not matched to a gene: 3. The CDR3, as DNA: TGTGCCTGGAGTCCGGACAGGGACTACGAGCAGTACTTC. The encoded protein is CAWSPDRDYEQYF. Supplemented by reference TRBV30 and TRBJ2-7, the full variable domain reads SQTIHQWPATLVQPVGSPLSLECTVEGTSNPNLYWYRQAAGRGLQLLFYSVGIGQISSEVPQNLSASRPQDRQFILSSKKLLLSDSGFYLCAWSPDRDYEQYFGPGTRLTVT.

This sequence joins TRBV14 and TRBJ2-7; 8 nucleotides agree with TRBD2. Germline V gene data show CDR1 as SGHDN and CDR2 as FVKESK. V shed 1 base, J shed 4 bases, and the junction held 6 bases outside the gene matches. This CDR3 region has 15 residues. The CDR3 DNA reads as TGTGCCAGCAGCCAAGGAACGCGGGAGGCGTACGAGCAGTACTTC. This translates into CASSQGTREAYEQYF.

The chain employs TRBV29-1 and TRBJ2-2, with a weak D call TRBD1 (7 bases). Germline V gene data show CDR1 as SQVTM and CDR2 as ANQGSEA. The CDR3 runs 16 residues. V was cut by 7 bases and J by 0 bases, with 18 bases left in between. The CDR3 sequence is CSAQGGQLANTGELFF. The CDR3 DNA reads as TGCAGCGCCCAGGGGGGACAGCTCGCGAACACCGGGGAGCTGTTTTTT.

This chain joins TRBV7-8 and TRBJ2-7; a possible D gene is TRBD1 (6 bases). The V gene lost 2 bases and the J gene lost 5 bases, with 19 bases spanning the gap. The V gene's germline CDR1 is SGHVS and CDR2 FQNEAQ. CDR3 length: 16 residues. The CDR3 nucleotides are TGTGCCAGCAGCTTAACCCCCGGGACAAAGGGCCACGAGCAGTACTTC. It yields the protein CASSLTPGTKGHEQYF.

This sequence joins TRBV9 and TRBJ1-1, with TRBD1 matching 9 bases. The length of the CDR3 is 16 residues. In germline, CDR1 is SGDLS, CDR2 YYNGEE. The V segment lost 3 bases and the J segment 3 bases; nucleotides outside the gene matches: 9. CDR3 protein: CASSDFAGQGDTEAFF. In DNA, the CDR3 is TGTGCCAGCAGCGACTTTGCGGGACAGGGTGACACTGAAGCTTTCTTT.